The 16 T cell receptor beta chains presented below share a single source sample, sequenced in a study of cytomegalovirus exposure and HLA in healthy donors. Vbeta (60) and Jbeta (13) primers were used in the PCR. Profiling relied on immunoSEQ multiplex PCR, and the TCRdb table lists in-frame clones only, not all of them. Altogether 200,000 or so clones are present, roughly nine tenths being singletons, with the ten largest covering about 0.21%. The sequenced sample consisted of PBMCs. The receptors come from a girl under three years old in good health and CMV-seronegative.

The CDR3 region is CASSHFPTSVGNTDTQYF. DNA for the CDR3: TGTGCCAGCAGCCACTTCCCCACTAGCGTAGGGAACACAGATACGCAGTATTTT. J is TRBJ2-3 and V is TRBV7-9, with TRBD2 matching 7 bases. Trimming cost V 5 bases and J 2 bases; bases outside gene matches: 16. The CDR3 totals 18 residues. CDR1 and CDR2 (germline): SEHNR, FQNEAQ (reference sequence).

The genes are TRBV11-2 and TRBJ2-5; D remains unclear. TRBJ2-7 matches the DNA end more closely, so the J call is doubtful. Looked up from germline, CDR1 is SGHAT and CDR2 is FQNNGV. The CDR3 consists of 15 residues. CDR3 amino acids: CASSLVRRPSYEQYF. The CDR3 coding sequence is TGTGCCAGCAGCTTAGTACGCAGGCCATCCTACGAGCAGTACTTC.

This chain connects TRBV7-8 to TRBJ2-3, with D possibly matching TRBD2 (5 bases). Per the germline V gene, CDR1 is SGHVS and CDR2 is FQNEAQ. The CDR3 length is 13 residues. The V and J ends lost 6 bases and 9 bases respectively, with 16 bases between them. The CDR3 DNA reads TGTGCCAGCAGTCTTACACCGTCGGGGACGCAGTATTTT. This encodes CASSLTPSGTQYF.

This sequence joins TRBV5-1 and TRBJ2-1; possibly TRBD1 for D (7 bases). The CDR3 is made up of 16 amino acids. CDR1 SGHRS and CDR2 YFSETQ come from the germline V gene. Trimming took off 7 bases at V and 3 bases at J, with 20 bases between the two ends. The CDR3 region has the DNA TGCGCCAGCTCGAACTCTGGGCAGGGGGGCTACAATGAGCAGTTCTTC. Protein sequence: CASSNSGQGGYNEQFF. Full variable domain (missing parts from reference TRBV5-1 and TRBJ2-1): KAGVTQTPRYLIKTRGQQVTLSCSPISGHRSVSWYQQTPGQGLQFLFEYFSETQRNKGNFPGRFSGRQFSNSRSEMNVSTLELGDSALYLCASSNSGQGGYNEQFFGPGTRLTVL.

The V and J genes are TRBV19 and TRBJ1-6; 8 positions match TRBD1. The CDR3 totals 13 residues. J lost 7 bases, V lost 7 bases, and 3 bases had no gene match. Germline CDR1 LNHDA, CDR2 SQIVND (reference sequence). CDR3 in DNA: TGTGCCAGTACGGGACAGGTGAATTCACCCCTCCACTTT. Amino acids: CASTGQVNSPLHF.

The chain joins TRBV18 to TRBJ2-3; 7 bases agree with TRBD1. The CDR3 has 14 residues. Germline CDR1 is KGHSH and CDR2 is LQKENI. Trimming removed 2 bases from V and 1 base from J; junction bases left unmatched: 0. CDR3 region: CASSPGTGTDTQYF. Written as DNA, the CDR3 is TGTGCCAGCTCACCAGGGACAGGCACAGATACGCAGTATTTT.

V gene TRBV4-1 combines with J gene TRBJ1-2; the match to TRBD1 covers 8 bases. The J segment lost 6 bases and the V segment lost 4 bases, leaving 10 bases of the junction unmatched. The CDR3 covers 15 residues. The germline gives CDR1 MGHRA, CDR2 YSYEKL. CDR3 bases: TGCGCCAGCAGCCCCTTGGGGGGACAGGCCCATGGCTACACCTTC. Translation gives CASSPLGGQAHGYTF.

V usage is TRBV7-3 and J usage is TRBJ2-2, with TRBD1 matching over 8 bases. V lost 4 bases, J lost 5 bases, and 3 bases stayed unmatched. Germline CDR1 and CDR2: SGHTA and FQGTGA. The CDR3 consists of 14 residues. The DNA of the CDR3 is TGTGCCAGCAGCTGGGGGGACAGGACCGGGGAGCTGTTTTTT. Translating gives CASSWGDRTGELFF.

Here the CDR3 reads CASSQGVGTGGYEQYF. In nucleotides, the CDR3 is TGCGCCAGCAGCCAGGGAGTGGGGACAGGGGGCTACGAGCAGTACTTC. This chain connects TRBV5-1 to TRBJ2-7; 11 bases match TRBD1. V shed 4 bases, J shed 3 bases, and the junction held 9 bases outside the gene matches. From germline, CDR1 is SGHRS and CDR2 YFSETQ. The CDR3 has 16 residues.

This chain links TRBV9 with TRBJ2-1; D uncertain. Trimming took 4 bases from V and 0 from J, leaving 14 bases between them. The CDR3 consists of 16 residues. The V gene's germline CDR1 is SGDLS and CDR2 YYNGEE. CDR3 in DNA: TGTGCCAGCAGCCCCGCTTCGAGGAGCTCCTACAATGAGCAGTTCTTC. It translates to CASSPASRSSYNEQFF.

The chain links TRBV5-4 to TRBJ2-5, with 10 bases lining up with TRBD1. CDR1 and CDR2 (germline): SGHNT, YYREEE (reference sequence). V lost 3 bases to trimming and J lost 4 bases; unmatched junction nucleotides: 12. This CDR3 has 17 amino acids. The CDR3 here is CASSYSNSGTGVETQYF. CDR3 nucleotide sequence: TGTGCCAGCAGCTATTCCAACTCGGGGACAGGGGTAGAGACCCAGTACTTC.

V gene TRBV21-1 combines with J gene TRBJ1-1. TRBV21-1 constitutes a pseudogene. The CDR3 consists of 14 residues. The CDR3: CARGLEAVNTEAFF. In DNA form, the CDR3 reads TGTGCCAGGGGTTTGGAGGCCGTGAACACTGAAGCTTTCTTT.

The chain joins TRBV11-1 to TRBJ2-5, with D tentatively TRBD2 (5 bases). The length of the CDR3 is 14 residues. CDR1 is SGHAT and CDR2 is FQDESV in the germline V gene (reference sequence). The V gene lost 6 bases and the J gene lost 3 bases, with 14 bases spanning the gap. CDR3: CASRSYEGKETQYF. The CDR3 DNA reads TGTGCCAGCAGGAGCTATGAGGGAAAAGAGACCCAGTACTTC.

This chain uses TRBV4-1 with TRBJ1-2; unclear D gene. V was clipped by 1 base and J by 4 bases, with 13 bases between them. The CDR3 has 15 residues. Germline lookup yields CDR1 MGHRA and CDR2 YSYEKL. This chain's CDR3 is CASSQVQTQSYGYTF. In DNA, the CDR3 is TGCGCCAGCAGCCAAGTCCAGACACAGAGCTATGGCTACACCTTC.

The rearrangement uses TRBV11-3 and TRBJ2-2; no reliable D call. The CDR3 extends over 13 amino acids. The ends were cut back, 5 bases at V and 7 bases at J, with 11 bases in the middle. Germline values: CDR1 SGHNT, CDR2 YENEEA. In DNA, the CDR3 is TGTGCCAGCAGCCCCCTAGGTGGCGGGGAGCTGTTTTTT. This encodes CASSPLGGGELFF.

This chain connects TRBV6-5 to TRBJ2-7, with D possibly being TRBD2 (5 bases). Trimming took off 5 bases at V and 3 bases at J, with 11 bases between the two ends. Germline assignment: CDR1 MNHEY and CDR2 SVGAGI. The CDR3 is 13 amino acids. CDR3 loop: CASSRSGIYEQYF. CDR3 DNA: TGTGCCAGCAGTCGAAGCGGTATCTACGAGCAGTACTTC.